The clone carrying this T cell receptor beta chain was detected ten times or more. The sample is drawn from a study of naive and memory T cell subsets. Both TRBC1 and TRBC2 were covered by a beta constant-region primer of two equimolar oligonucleotides. TCRdb itself ran the UMI-ligation and nested PCR reads through MiXCR, one entry per CDR3 protein. The sample holds 81,000 or so distinct CDR3 sequences, 5.5% to 8.5% seen once. This CDR3 spans 13 amino acids. The V and J ends lost 6 bases and 8 bases, in that order; junction bases with no gene match: 8. Germline CDR1 is SEHNR and CDR2 is FQNEAQ (reference sequence).

V and J are TRBV7-9 and TRBJ2-3; 7 bases line up with TRBD1. The receptor was derived from a human donor in good health. The specimen was central memory CD4+ T cells from blood. CDR3 DNA sequence: TGTGCCAGCAGGGCAGACAGGGCTGGTACGCAGTATTTT. Amino acids: CASRADRAGTQYF. Together with reference TRBV7-9 and TRBJ2-3, the CDR3 gives the full variable domain: DTGVSQNPRHKITKRGQNVTFRCDPISEHNRLYWYRQTLGQGPEFLTYFQNEAQLEKSRLLSDRFSAERPKGSFSTLEIQRTEQGDSAMYLCASRADRAGTQYFGPGTRLTVL.